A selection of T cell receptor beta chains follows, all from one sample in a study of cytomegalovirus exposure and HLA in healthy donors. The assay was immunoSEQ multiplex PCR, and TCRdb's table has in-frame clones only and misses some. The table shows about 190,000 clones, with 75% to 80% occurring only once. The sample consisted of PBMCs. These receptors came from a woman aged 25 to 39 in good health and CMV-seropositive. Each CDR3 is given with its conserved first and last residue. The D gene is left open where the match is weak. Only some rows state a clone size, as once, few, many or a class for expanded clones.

cdr3_nt: TGTGCCAGCAGGCGGGGCAGTAATCAGCCCCAGCATTTT; cdr3_aa: CASRRGSNQPQHF; j_call: TRBJ1-5; clone_size: -; v_call: TRBV2; d_call: -
cdr3_nt: TGTGCCAGCAGTTTGGCACGGCTAGGACAGCCCCAGCATTTT; cdr3_aa: CASSLARLGQPQHF; j_call: TRBJ1-5; clone_size: -; v_call: TRBV28; d_call: -
cdr3_nt: TGCGCCAGCAGCCGGGAGCGGGGGAGCTCCTACGAGCAGTACTTC; cdr3_aa: CASSRERGSSYEQYF; j_call: TRBJ2-7; clone_size: -; v_call: TRBV4-1; d_call: TRBD2
cdr3_nt: TGTGCCACCAGCAGAGGGGAAGCGGTACACACAGATACGCAGTATTTT; cdr3_aa: CATSRGEAVHTDTQYF; j_call: TRBJ2-3; clone_size: -; v_call: TRBV15; d_call: -
cdr3_nt: TGTGCCAGCAGGAGGAGCTCCTACGAGCAGTACTTC; cdr3_aa: CASRRSSYEQYF; j_call: TRBJ2-7; clone_size: -; v_call: TRBV27; d_call: -
cdr3_nt: TGCGCCAGCAGCCAAGACTCCACAGGACCTTGGCCCTATGGCTACACCTTC; cdr3_aa: CASSQDSTGPWPYGYTF; j_call: TRBJ1-2; clone_size: -; v_call: TRBV4-1; d_call: -
cdr3_nt: TGTGCCAGCAGCTTAGATGCGCGCCCTAATGGCTACACCTTC; cdr3_aa: CASSLDARPNGYTF; j_call: TRBJ1-2; clone_size: -; v_call: TRBV7-2; d_call: -
cdr3_nt: TGTGCCAGCAGCTTGAGGCGGACAGGGGGCCTTGAAAAACTGTTTTTT; cdr3_aa: CASSLRRTGGLEKLFF; j_call: TRBJ1-4; clone_size: -; v_call: TRBV5-6; d_call: TRBD1
cdr3_nt: TGCGCCAGCAGCTCCGTCGTAGCGGGAGGCCTCCCTGCCAACGAGCAGTACTTC; cdr3_aa: CASSSVVAGGLPANEQYF; j_call: TRBJ2-7; clone_size: -; v_call: TRBV5-1; d_call: TRBD2
cdr3_nt: TGTGCCAGCAGGATTTCTGGCGGGAGTTACGAGCAGTACTTC; cdr3_aa: CASRISGGSYEQYF; j_call: TRBJ2-7; clone_size: -; v_call: TRBV7-2; d_call: TRBD2
cdr3_nt: TGCGCCAGCAGCCTCGCAGGGACAGGAGGCTCACCCCTCCACTTT; cdr3_aa: CASSLAGTGGSPLHF; j_call: TRBJ1-6; clone_size: few; v_call: TRBV4-1; d_call: TRBD1
cdr3_nt: TGTGCCAGCAGCTTGCAGGCGGGTTATTCACCCCTCCACTTT; cdr3_aa: CASSLQAGYSPLHF; j_call: TRBJ1-6; clone_size: -; v_call: TRBV5-6; d_call: -
cdr3_nt: TGCGCCAGCAGCCAAGATCTCTTTGGGGGCTCCAAAGGCGAGCAGTACTTC; cdr3_aa: CASSQDLFGGSKGEQYF; j_call: TRBJ2-7; clone_size: -; v_call: TRBV4-3; d_call: -
cdr3_nt: TGCGCCAGCAGCCAAGACCGGGGAATCCACCAGCCCCAGCATTTT; cdr3_aa: CASSQDRGIHQPQHF; j_call: TRBJ1-5; clone_size: -; v_call: TRBV4-3; d_call: -
cdr3_nt: TGTGCCAGCAGCTTGCGGCAGGTCTCAGAGACCCAGTACTTC; cdr3_aa: CASSLRQVSETQYF; j_call: TRBJ2-5; clone_size: few; v_call: TRBV5-5; d_call: -
cdr3_nt: TGCGCCAGCAGCCTAACAGTGAACACTGAAGCTTTCTTT; cdr3_aa: CASSLTVNTEAFF; j_call: TRBJ1-1; clone_size: -; v_call: TRBV5-1; d_call: -
cdr3_nt: TGTGCCAGCAGCTTGGCGGCGGACAGGGGGCAAGAGACCCAGTACTTC; cdr3_aa: CASSLAADRGQETQYF; j_call: TRBJ2-5; clone_size: -; v_call: TRBV5-6; d_call: TRBD1
cdr3_nt: TGCGCCAGCAGCCAAACGAACACCGGGGAGCTGTTTTTT; cdr3_aa: CASSQTNTGELFF; j_call: TRBJ2-2; clone_size: -; v_call: TRBV5-1; d_call: -
cdr3_nt: TGTGCCAGCAGCTTAGGTGGGAGCGGGAGGAGGAATGAGCAGTTCTTC; cdr3_aa: CASSLGGSGRRNEQFF; j_call: TRBJ2-1; clone_size: few; v_call: TRBV11-2; d_call: TRBD2
cdr3_nt: TGTGCCAGCAGCTTCATGGGCCCGGATGAAAAACTGTTTTTT; cdr3_aa: CASSFMGPDEKLFF; j_call: TRBJ1-4; clone_size: -; v_call: TRBV5-8; d_call: -
cdr3_nt: TGTGCCAGCTCGCCCGGACAGGCCTCTAACCAGCCCCAGCATTTT; cdr3_aa: CASSPGQASNQPQHF; j_call: TRBJ1-5; clone_size: -; v_call: TRBV18; d_call: TRBD1
cdr3_nt: TGTGCCAGCAGCTTAGGGACAGGGTTCTCCTACAATGAGCAGTTCTTC; cdr3_aa: CASSLGTGFSYNEQFF; j_call: TRBJ2-1; clone_size: -; v_call: TRBV13; d_call: TRBD1
cdr3_nt: TGTGCCAGCAGTTTATCGGGGGAGAATGGCTACACCTTC; cdr3_aa: CASSLSGENGYTF; j_call: TRBJ1-2; clone_size: -; v_call: TRBV28; d_call: -
cdr3_nt: TGCACCAGCAGCCAAGATAGGCGGCGCTACGAGCAGTACTTC; cdr3_aa: CTSSQDRRRYEQYF; j_call: TRBJ2-7; clone_size: -; v_call: TRBV1; d_call: -
cdr3_nt: TGTGCCAGCTCACCAGCCAGGGGGCCTCCTAACTATGGCTACACCTTC; cdr3_aa: CASSPARGPPNYGYTF; j_call: TRBJ1-2; clone_size: few; v_call: TRBV18; d_call: TRBD1
cdr3_nt: TGTGCCAGCAGCCAAGAACCAGGGGGCATCGACGAGCAGTACTTC; cdr3_aa: CASSQEPGGIDEQYF; j_call: TRBJ2-7; clone_size: -; v_call: TRBV4-2; d_call: TRBD1
cdr3_nt: TGTGCCAGCAGTTACCCATCGTTGAGGCTCGAGGGCCGGGGAGGGAATACCTACGAGCAGTACTTC; cdr3_aa: CASSYPSLRLEGRGGNTYEQYF; j_call: TRBJ2-7; clone_size: few; v_call: TRBV6-7; d_call: TRBD2
cdr3_nt: TGTGCCAGCAGCCCCCCGCAGGTTTTCTCCTATAATTCACCCCTCCACTTT; cdr3_aa: CASSPPQVFSYNSPLHF; j_call: TRBJ1-6; clone_size: -; v_call: TRBV7-9; d_call: -
cdr3_nt: TGTGCCAGTAGTAAAGGACACCCCTACGAGCAGTACTTC; cdr3_aa: CASSKGHPYEQYF; j_call: TRBJ2-7; clone_size: few; v_call: TRBV19; d_call: -
cdr3_nt: TGTGCCAGCAGCCGGACAGGGGTTTTTGGCTACACCTTC; cdr3_aa: CASSRTGVFGYTF; j_call: TRBJ1-2; clone_size: -; v_call: TRBV28; d_call: TRBD1
cdr3_nt: TGTGCCAGCAGCTTATTTGACAGAGTTTACACTGAAGCTTTCTTT; cdr3_aa: CASSLFDRVYTEAFF; j_call: TRBJ1-1; clone_size: -; v_call: TRBV13; d_call: -
cdr3_nt: TGTGCCAGCACTACACCGGGACTAGGGGGTAATGAGCAGTTCTTC; cdr3_aa: CASTTPGLGGNEQFF; j_call: TRBJ2-1; clone_size: -; v_call: TRBV28; d_call: TRBD2
cdr3_nt: TGTGCCAGCACAGGGGGCGCTTCAACGAATGAGCAGTTCTTC; cdr3_aa: CASTGGASTNEQFF; j_call: TRBJ2-1; clone_size: -; v_call: TRBV2; d_call: TRBD1
cdr3_nt: TGCGCCAGCAGCCAAGATGGGGCGGACAGGGGTCTCTCCGGGGAGCTGTTTTTT; cdr3_aa: CASSQDGADRGLSGELFF; j_call: TRBJ2-2; clone_size: -; v_call: TRBV4-3; d_call: TRBD1
cdr3_nt: TGTGCCAGCAGCCTTCTTGGACAGGGATCCTACAATGAGCAGTTCTTC; cdr3_aa: CASSLLGQGSYNEQFF; j_call: TRBJ2-1; clone_size: -; v_call: TRBV9; d_call: TRBD1
cdr3_nt: TGTGCCAGCAGCTTGGCCTCTTTCCGGGACCAAGAGACCCAGTACTTC; cdr3_aa: CASSLASFRDQETQYF; j_call: TRBJ2-5; clone_size: -; v_call: TRBV5-4; d_call: -
cdr3_nt: TGTGCCAGCAGCGTAGCTTTAGGACTCCAAGAGACCCAGTACTTC; cdr3_aa: CASSVALGLQETQYF; j_call: TRBJ2-5; clone_size: few; v_call: TRBV9; d_call: -
cdr3_nt: TGTGCCAGCAACCGGGACAGGGCGTTTTCTGGGGCCAACGTCCTGACTTTC; cdr3_aa: CASNRDRAFSGANVLTF; j_call: TRBJ2-6; clone_size: -; v_call: TRBV2; d_call: TRBD1